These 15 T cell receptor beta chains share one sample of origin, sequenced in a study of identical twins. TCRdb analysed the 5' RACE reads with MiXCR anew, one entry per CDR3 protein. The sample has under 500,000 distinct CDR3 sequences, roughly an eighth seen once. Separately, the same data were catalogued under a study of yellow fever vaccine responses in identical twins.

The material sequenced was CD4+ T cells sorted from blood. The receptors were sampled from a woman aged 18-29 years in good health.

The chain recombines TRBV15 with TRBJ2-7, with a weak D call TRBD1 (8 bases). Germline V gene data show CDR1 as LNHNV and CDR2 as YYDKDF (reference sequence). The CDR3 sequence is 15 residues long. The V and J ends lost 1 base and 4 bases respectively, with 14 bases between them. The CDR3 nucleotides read TGTGCCACCAGCAGAGTTACAGGGGGAGGGTACGAGCAGTACTTC. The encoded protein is CATSRVTGGGYEQYF.

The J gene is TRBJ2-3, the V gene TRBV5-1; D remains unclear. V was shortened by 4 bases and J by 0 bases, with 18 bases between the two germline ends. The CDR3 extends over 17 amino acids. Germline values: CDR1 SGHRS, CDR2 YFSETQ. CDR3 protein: CASSIEGFGLSTDTQYF. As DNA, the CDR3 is TGCGCCAGCAGCATTGAAGGGTTCGGGCTAAGCACAGATACGCAGTATTTT.

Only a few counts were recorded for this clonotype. CDR3 bases: TGCAGTGCTAGCGCCGGGATTTATAGCAATCAGCCCCAGCATTTT. Encoded protein: CSASAGIYSNQPQHF. The chain links TRBV20-1 to TRBJ1-5; D gene ambiguous. The CDR3 has 15 residues. V shed 3 bases and J shed 0 bases, with 12 bases lying between them. CDR1 is DFQATT and CDR2 is SNEGSKA in the germline V gene (reference sequence).

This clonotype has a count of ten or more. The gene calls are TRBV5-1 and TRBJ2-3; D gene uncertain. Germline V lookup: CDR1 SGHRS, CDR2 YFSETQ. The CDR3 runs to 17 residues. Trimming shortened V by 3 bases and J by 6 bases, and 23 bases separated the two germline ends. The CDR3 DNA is TGCGCCAGCAGCTCATTACTGGGTCCCAAATTGGGTGATACGCAGTATTTT. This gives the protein CASSSLLGPKLGDTQYF.

The CDR3 DNA reads TGTGCCACCAGTGGTTCGTTTACGAGGCACAATGAGCAGTTCTTC. It translates to CATSGSFTRHNEQFF. The V call is TRBV24-1, the J call TRBJ2-1; unclear D gene. V lost 5 bases, J lost 5 bases, and 15 bases lay in between. The CDR3 length is 15 residues. Germline V gene data show CDR1 as KGHDR and CDR2 as SFDVKD.

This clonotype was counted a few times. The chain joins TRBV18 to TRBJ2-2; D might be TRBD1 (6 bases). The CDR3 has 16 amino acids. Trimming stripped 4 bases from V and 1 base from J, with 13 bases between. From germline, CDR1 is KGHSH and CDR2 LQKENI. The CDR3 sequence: CASSLPGQLNTGELFF. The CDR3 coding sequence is TGTGCCAGCTCACTCCCCGGACAGCTGAACACCGGGGAGCTGTTTTTT.

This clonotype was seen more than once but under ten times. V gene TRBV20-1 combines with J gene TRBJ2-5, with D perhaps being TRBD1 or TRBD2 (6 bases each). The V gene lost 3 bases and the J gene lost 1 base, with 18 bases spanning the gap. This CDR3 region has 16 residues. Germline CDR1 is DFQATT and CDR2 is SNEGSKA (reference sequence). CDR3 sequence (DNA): TGCAGTGCTAGTGGGGGCCGAATGGGAGGCCAAGAGACCCAGTACTTC. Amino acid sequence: CSASGGRMGGQETQYF.

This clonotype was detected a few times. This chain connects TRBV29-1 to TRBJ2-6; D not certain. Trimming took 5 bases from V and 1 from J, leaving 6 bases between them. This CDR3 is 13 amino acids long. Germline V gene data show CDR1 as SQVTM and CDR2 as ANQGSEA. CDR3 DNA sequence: TGCAGCGTTAAGATTTCTGGGGCCAACGTCCTGACTTTC. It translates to CSVKISGANVLTF. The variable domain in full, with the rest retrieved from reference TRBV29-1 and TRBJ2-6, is SAVISQKPSRDICQRGTSLTIQCQVDSQVTMMFWYRQQPGQSLTLIATANQGSEATYESGFVIDKFPISRPNLTFSTLTVSNMSPEDSSIYLCSVKISGANVLTFGAGSRLTVL.

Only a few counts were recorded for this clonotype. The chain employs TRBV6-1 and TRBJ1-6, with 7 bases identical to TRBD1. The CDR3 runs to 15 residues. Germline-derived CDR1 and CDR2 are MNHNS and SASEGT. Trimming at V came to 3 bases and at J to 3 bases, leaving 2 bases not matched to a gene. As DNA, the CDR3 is TGTGCCAGCAGTGATCGGGACAGCTATAATTCACCCCTCCACTTT. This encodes CASSDRDSYNSPLHF.

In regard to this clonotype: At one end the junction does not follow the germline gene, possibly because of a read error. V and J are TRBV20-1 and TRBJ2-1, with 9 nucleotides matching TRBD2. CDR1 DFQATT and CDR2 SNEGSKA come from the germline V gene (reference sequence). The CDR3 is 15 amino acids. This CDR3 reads CCAPLPGLAHNEQFF. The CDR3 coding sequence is TGCTGTGCCCCACTCCCGGGACTAGCCCACAATGAGCAGTTCTTC.

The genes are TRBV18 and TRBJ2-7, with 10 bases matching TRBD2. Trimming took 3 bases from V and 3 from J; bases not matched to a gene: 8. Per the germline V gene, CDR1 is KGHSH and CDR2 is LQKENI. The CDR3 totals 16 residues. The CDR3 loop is CASSPKAAGGSYEQYF. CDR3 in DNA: TGTGCCAGCTCACCTAAAGCAGCGGGAGGGAGCTACGAGCAGTACTTC.

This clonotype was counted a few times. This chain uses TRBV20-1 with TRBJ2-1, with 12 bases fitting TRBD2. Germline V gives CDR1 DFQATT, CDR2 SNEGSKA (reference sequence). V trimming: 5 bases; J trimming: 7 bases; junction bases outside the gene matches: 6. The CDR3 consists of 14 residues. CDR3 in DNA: TGCAGTGCTCGACTAGCGGGAGCTGGTAATGAGCAGTTCTTC. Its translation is CSARLAGAGNEQFF.

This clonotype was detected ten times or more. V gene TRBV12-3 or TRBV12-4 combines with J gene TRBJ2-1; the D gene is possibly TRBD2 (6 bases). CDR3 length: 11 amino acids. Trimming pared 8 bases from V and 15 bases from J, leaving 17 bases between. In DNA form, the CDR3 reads TGTGCCAGCGTCTCCGGGACTTCAATGTTCTTC. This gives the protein CASVSGTSMFF.

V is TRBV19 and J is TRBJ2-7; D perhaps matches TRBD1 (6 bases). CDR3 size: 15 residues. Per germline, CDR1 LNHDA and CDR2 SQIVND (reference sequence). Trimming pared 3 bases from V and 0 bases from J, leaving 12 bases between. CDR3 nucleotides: TGTGCCAGTAGTATTCAGGGGACCAGCTCCTACGAGCAGTACTTC. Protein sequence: CASSIQGTSSYEQYF. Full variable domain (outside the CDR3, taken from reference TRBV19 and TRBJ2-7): DGGITQSPKYLFRKEGQNVTLSCEQNLNHDAMYWYRQDPGQGLRLIYYSQIVNDFQKGDIAEGYSVSREKKESFPLTVTSAQKNPTAFYLCASSIQGTSSYEQYFGPGTRLTVT.

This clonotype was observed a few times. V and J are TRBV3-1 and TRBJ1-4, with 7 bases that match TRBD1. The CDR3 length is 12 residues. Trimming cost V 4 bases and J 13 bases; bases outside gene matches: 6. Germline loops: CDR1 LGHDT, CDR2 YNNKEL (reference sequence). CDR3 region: CASSRQGRGLFF. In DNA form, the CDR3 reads TGTGCCAGCAGCCGACAGGGTCGCGGACTGTTTTTT. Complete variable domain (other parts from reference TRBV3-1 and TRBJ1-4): DTAVSQTPKYLVTQMGNDKSIKCEQNLGHDTMYWYKQDSKKFLKIMFSYNNKELIINETVPNRFSPKSPDKAHLNLHINSLELGDSAVYFCASSRQGRGLFFGSGTQLSVL.